This T cell receptor (beta chain) came from a study of blood T cell repertoires in COVID-19. Looking at the study overall: In each case, the material was cDNA or gDNA derived from T cells, B-cell-depleted T cells, or PBMCs.

Under the authors' procedure: Estimation of nucleated cell counts relied on the amplification of reference gene primers. Sequenced by immunoSEQ multiplex PCR; TCRdb stores in-frame clones only, minus some. V and J calls and clone size are as listed in that table; D and trimming were resolved from the DNA. Among tens of thousands of clones listed, approximately 79% were seen once. Germline loops: CDR1 SGDLS, CDR2 YYNGEE. Trimming cost V 3 bases and J 5 bases; bases outside gene matches: 11. This CDR3 has 16 amino acids. What was sequenced was peripheral blood. J is TRBJ2-3 and V is TRBV9, with TRBD2 identical over 8 bases. The receptor's source is a man aged 65 to 79 with acute or convalescent COVID-19. The CDR3 coding sequence is TGTGCCAGCAGCGCAAGAGCGGGAGCCACGGGAGATACGCAGTATTTT. It yields the protein CASSARAGATGDTQYF.